This T cell receptor beta chain appears in the sequencing data of a study of human T cells and chemical hapten exposure. Study in general: Sensitization applied 2% DPC to about 2 cm by about 2 cm of upper inner arm skin.

Time point indicated: pre-sensitization, week 0. Noted treatment: therapeutic diphenylcyclopropenone sensitization with weekly scalp DPC. This clonotype appeared a few times. CDR3 size: 14 residues. V was shortened by 5 bases and J by 4 bases, with 14 bases between the two germline ends. The germline V gene encodes CDR1 MNHNY and CDR2 SVGAGI (reference sequence). TCRdb redid the calling of the RACE reads with MiXCR, one entry per CDR3 protein. The sample records 350,000 to 450,000 distinct CDR3 sequences, 5.1% being singletons. The clonotype comes from a woman aged 50 to 65 with alopecia areata. Some clones in this sample may be carry-over from other donors' samples. The sample consisted of whole blood, taken in connection with sensitization to the hapten diphenylcyclopropenone (DPC). The rearrangement joins TRBV6-6 to TRBJ1-2; D may be TRBD1 (5 bases). The CDR3 bases are TGTGCCAGCAGTCCAGGGAGCCAGTTCTATGGCTACACCTTC. Translating it yields CASSPGSQFYGYTF.